These 31 T cell receptor beta chains were sequenced from one sample in a study of T cells in Graves' hyperthyroidism and ophthalmopathy. Template material for amplifying TCR beta CDR3 regions consisted of RNA transcripts. During a first-round RT-PCR of the TCR CDR3, the HTBI primer set was used. A single record per CDR3 protein comes from TCRdb applying MiXCR to the multiplex PCR reads. The sample includes under 300,000 distinct CDR3 sequences, around 15% seen only once; the top ten take 30%. What was sequenced was blood. The source of these receptors is a woman aged 50 to 60 with Graves' hyperthyroidism that later progressed to Graves' ophthalmopathy.

The chain carries TRBV19 and TRBJ1-1; D possibly corresponds to TRBD1 (6 bases). The V end lost 5 bases, the J end lost 4 bases, and 17 bases lay between the germline ends. Per the germline V gene, CDR1 is LNHDA and CDR2 is SQIVND (reference sequence). The CDR3 spans 15 residues. CDR3 in DNA: TGTGCCAGTAGTCTCTCAGGGGATGGCGTCACTGAAGCTTTCTTT. Its protein product is CASSLSGDGVTEAFF.

This clonotype has at least ten counts. The chain recombines TRBV7-9 with TRBJ2-7, with unresolved D. Germline CDR1 is SEHNR and CDR2 is FQNEAQ (reference sequence). The CDR3 has 15 amino acids. Between the trimmed V and J ends, which lost 6 bases and 3 bases, there was a span of 18 bases. DNA of the CDR3: TGTGCCAGCAGTCAACTCGACACCTCATTCTACGAGCAGTACTTC. Protein: CASSQLDTSFYEQYF.

This clonotype was found a few times. This chain uses TRBV9 with TRBJ1-1, with D possibly TRBD1 on 6 matching bases. Trimming left V 3 bases short and J 2 bases short, with 14 bases between. Germline-derived CDR1 and CDR2 are SGDLS and YYNGEE. The CDR3 covers 15 residues. The CDR3, as DNA: TGTGCCAGCAGCGCCTCCAGGACAGCTAACACTGAAGCTTTCTTT. Amino acid sequence: CASSASRTANTEAFF.

The V gene is TRBV7-3, the J gene TRBJ2-1, with D uncertain. Germline V lookup: CDR1 SGHTA, CDR2 FQGTGA. Trimming shortened V by 5 bases and J by 0 bases, and 5 bases separated the two germline ends. CDR3 size: 13 residues. The CDR3 protein is CASSATSYNEQFF. The CDR3 coding sequence is TGTGCCAGCAGCGCCACCTCCTACAATGAGCAGTTCTTC.

In this sample, this clonotype turned up many times. The V gene is TRBV3-1, the J gene TRBJ2-1; D is uncertain. Per the germline V gene, CDR1 is LGHDT and CDR2 is YNNKEL (reference sequence). V was clipped by 1 base and J by 9 bases, with 7 bases between them. This CDR3 region has 12 residues. This chain's CDR3 is CASSQVAGEQFF. The CDR3 DNA follows: TGTGCCAGCAGCCAAGTTGCTGGTGAGCAGTTCTTC.

This clonotype was picked up many times. The chain uses TRBV7-9 and TRBJ2-7; TRBD1 agrees at 8 bases. CDR1 is SEHNR and CDR2 is FQNEAQ in the germline V gene (reference sequence). The CDR3 contains 14 residues. J gave up 3 bases and V 5 bases, and 6 bases lay outside the gene matches. Here the CDR3 reads CASSVGQGFYEQYF. The DNA for the CDR3 is TGTGCCAGCAGCGTAGGACAGGGCTTCTACGAGCAGTACTTC.

For this clonotype: A read error may be the cause here, since a much bigger clone is one base away. V usage is TRBV12-5 and J usage is TRBJ1-1, with D possibly matching TRBD1 (6 bases). This CDR3 has 12 residues. The V gene's germline CDR1 is LGHNT and CDR2 FRNRAP. The CDR3 bases are TGTGCTAGTGAAGGGGGGAAGACTGAAGCTTCCTTT. Protein: CASEGGKTEASF.

This clonotype has more than one count but fewer than ten. V is TRBV7-9 and J is TRBJ2-2, with D perhaps TRBD1 (5 bases). This CDR3 has 12 residues. The V gene lost 7 bases and the J gene lost 9 bases, with 12 bases spanning the gap. The germline V gene has CDR1 SEHNR and CDR2 FQNEAQ (reference sequence). The DNA for the CDR3 is TGTGCCAGCACCCTGGCAGGGTGGGAGCTGTTTTTT. Residues: CASTLAGWELFF.

The V call is TRBV19, the J call TRBJ2-1; weak D call: TRBD2 (7 bases). Trimming shortened V by 3 bases and J by 6 bases, and 18 bases separated the two germline ends. Germline values: CDR1 LNHDA, CDR2 SQIVND (reference sequence). CDR3 length: 16 residues. The DNA of the CDR3 is TGTGCCAGTAGTATTTTGGGGGGGGCCGGGGGCAATGAGCAGTTCTTC. It codes for CASSILGGAGGNEQFF. Full variable domain (outside the CDR3, taken from reference TRBV19 and TRBJ2-1): DGGITQSPKYLFRKEGQNVTLSCEQNLNHDAMYWYRQDPGQGLRLIYYSQIVNDFQKGDIAEGYSVSREKKESFPLTVTSAQKNPTAFYLCASSILGGAGGNEQFFGPGTRLTVL.

This clonotype occurred many times. The chain employs TRBV27 and TRBJ2-5, with 9 bases that match TRBD1. There are 17 residues in the CDR3. The junction had 9 bases not matched to a gene; V was cut back by 2 bases and J by 2 bases. In germline, CDR1 is MNHEY, CDR2 SMNVEV (reference sequence). The CDR3, as DNA: TGTGCCAGCAGTTTAAGGGGGACAGGGCTGAAACAAGAGACCCAGTACTTC. It specifies CASSLRGTGLKQETQYF.

This clonotype was detected a few times. J is TRBJ1-6 and V is TRBV20-1; D remains ambiguous. This CDR3 is 11 amino acids long. Germline CDR1 is DFQATT and CDR2 is SNEGSKA (reference sequence). V shed 0 bases and J shed 17 bases, with 11 bases lying between them. CDR3 sequence: CSARDQIMVHF. CDR3 DNA: TGCAGTGCTAGAGATCAGATTATGGTCCACTTT.

This chain joins TRBV20-1 and TRBJ2-1, with D unresolved. The CDR3 extends over 15 amino acids. The V gene's germline CDR1 is DFQATT and CDR2 SNEGSKA (reference sequence). V was shortened by 0 bases and J by 5 bases, with 14 bases between the two germline ends. In DNA, the CDR3 is TGCAGTGCTAGAGATTTAGTAGCTGACCACAATGAGCAGTTCTTC. As protein: CSARDLVADHNEQFF.

This clonotype was seen ten or more times. The chain has TRBV30 and TRBJ2-1; 11 bases align to TRBD2. The germline V gene has CDR1 GTSNPN and CDR2 SVGIG (reference sequence). This CDR3 contains 17 residues. J lost 1 base, V lost 3 bases, and 8 bases had no gene match. The CDR3 DNA follows: TGTGCCTGGAGGGGGACTAGCGGCCTATTATCCTACAATGAGCAGTTCTTC. This sequence encodes CAWRGTSGLLSYNEQFF.

The chain carries TRBV3-1 and TRBJ1-2, with TRBD1 matching 8 bases. This CDR3 spans 12 amino acids. The V gene end was trimmed by 10 bases and the J gene end by 8 bases; junction bases not matched to a gene: 9. The germline V gene encodes CDR1 LGHDT and CDR2 YNNKEL (reference sequence). CDR3 residues: CATQDRALGYTF. Here the CDR3 DNA reads TGTGCCACTCAGGACAGGGCCCTCGGCTACACCTTC.

This clonotype was observed many times. The V and J genes are TRBV28 and TRBJ2-3; a weak D match, TRBD1 (5 bases). The V gene lost 2 bases and the J gene lost 0 bases, with 18 bases spanning the gap. The CDR3 totals 18 residues. Germline CDR1 is MDHEN and CDR2 is SYDVKM. CDR3 sequence reads: CASSLPPGPDSSTDTQYF. The DNA of the CDR3 is TGTGCCAGCAGTTTACCCCCAGGGCCCGATTCTAGCACAGATACGCAGTATTTT.

This clonotype appeared many times. This chain uses TRBV2 with TRBJ2-1; possibly TRBD2 for D (5 bases). Germline lookup yields CDR1 SNHLY and CDR2 FYNNEI. This CDR3 is built from 15 residues. The V gene lost 6 bases and the J gene lost 8 bases, with 20 bases spanning the gap. The CDR3 region has the DNA TGTGCCAGCAGCCGCGGACTGGGCGGTGGTGATGAGCAGTTCTTC. It is translated as CASSRGLGGGDEQFF.

This clonotype was recorded many times. V and J are TRBV3-1 and TRBJ2-5; 13 nucleotides align to TRBD2. Germline CDR1 LGHDT, CDR2 YNNKEL (reference sequence). There are 16 residues in the CDR3. The V segment lost 4 bases and the J segment 9 bases; nucleotides outside the gene matches: 11. The CDR3 sequence: CASSPISLAGGTAQYF. The CDR3 DNA is TGTGCCAGCAGCCCCATCTCACTAGCGGGAGGGACGGCCCAGTACTTC.

This clonotype was seen at least ten times. The chain has TRBV12-3 or TRBV12-4 and TRBJ2-1; no clear D. Trimming stripped 2 bases from V and 7 bases from J, with 9 bases between. This CDR3 comprises 13 residues. The CDR3 reads CASSLIFGNEQFF. The DNA of the CDR3 is TGTGCCAGCAGTTTAATCTTCGGGAATGAGCAGTTCTTC.

Many counts were recorded for this clonotype. The chain combines TRBV10-3 with TRBJ1-1; 10 bases map to TRBD1. The CDR3 extends over 15 amino acids. Germline CDR1 ENHRY, CDR2 SYGVKD. J gave up 6 bases and V 6 bases, and 10 bases lay outside the gene matches. DNA for the CDR3: TGTGCCATCAGGCCGGGACAGGGGTTTGTTGCTGAAGCTTTCTTT. It translates to CAIRPGQGFVAEAFF.

The sample holds many counts of this clonotype. V and J are TRBV20-1 and TRBJ2-1; D may match TRBD1 or TRBD2 (7 bases each). CDR1 and CDR2 (germline): DFQATT, SNEGSKA (reference sequence). V gave up 6 bases and J gave up 5 bases, with 20 bases separating them. There are 15 residues in the CDR3. Written as DNA, the CDR3 is TGCAGTGCCAGGGGGTGGCGGGAGAGTCACAATGAGCAGTTCTTC. Protein product: CSARGWRESHNEQFF.

This clonotype was counted many times. CDR3 residues: CATSRDPGPAGEAFF. In nucleotides, the CDR3 is TGTGCCACCAGCAGAGATCCCGGCCCGGCCGGTGAAGCTTTCTTT. The chain employs TRBV15 and TRBJ1-1; D is unresolved. The germline CDR1 and CDR2 sequences are LNHNV and YYDKDF (reference sequence). This CDR3 has 15 residues. Trimming removed 0 bases from V and 7 bases from J, with 15 bases in between. Full variable domain (missing parts from reference TRBV15 and TRBJ1-1): DAMVIQNPRYQVTQFGKPVTLSCSQTLNHNVMYWYQQKSSQAPKLLFHYYDKDFNNEADTPDNFQSRRPNTSFCFLDIRSPGLGDTAMYLCATSRDPGPAGEAFFGQGTRLTVV.

Remarks on this clonotype: Possible read error: a much larger clone is one base away. Given the absence of the conserved phenylalanine or tryptophan at the CDR3 end, a read error is likely. The rearrangement links TRBV20-1 to TRBJ1-1, with TRBD1 as a possible D gene (6 bases). Germline V gene data show CDR1 as DFQATT and CDR2 as SNEGSKA (reference sequence). V lost 6 bases, J lost 5 bases, and 16 bases lay in between. The CDR3 sequence is 13 residues long. CDR3 DNA sequence: TGCAGTGCAGATCGACAGCAGGGGACTGAAGCTTTCCTT. Its protein product is CSADRQQGTEAFL.

This clonotype was found many times. This chain uses TRBV2 with TRBJ1-4; D unclear. CDR3 length: 14 residues. The germline V gene encodes CDR1 SNHLY and CDR2 FYNNEI. The V end was cut by 6 bases, the J end by 0 bases, with 8 bases between. The DNA of the CDR3 is TGTGCCAGCAGGAGGGCGGCAACTAATGAAAAACTGTTTTTT. It translates to CASRRAATNEKLFF.

This clonotype was found many times. The chain joins TRBV7-2 to TRBJ1-1; D perhaps matches TRBD1 (6 bases). From germline, CDR1 is SGHTA and CDR2 FQGNSA. The CDR3 covers 15 residues. V gave up 5 bases and J gave up 4 bases, with 17 bases separating them. The CDR3 coding sequence is TGTGCCAGCAGCGCGCGGGGGGCGCGTGGCACTGAAGCTTTCTTT. Translating gives CASSARGARGTEAFF.

The sample holds many counts of this clonotype. The rearrangement joins TRBV20-1 to TRBJ2-7; 7 bases fit TRBD2. Germline V CDR1 and CDR2: DFQATT, SNEGSKA (reference sequence). Germline trimming cut 3 bases from V and 7 bases from J; bases unmatched to any gene: 12. The CDR3 spans 14 residues. CDR3 DNA sequence: TGCAGTGCTAGGCGACGAGGGGCCGGGGGGGAGCAGTACTTC. Its protein product is CSARRRGAGGEQYF.

This chain uses TRBV28 with TRBJ2-2; 8 bases agree with TRBD1. Germline CDR1 is MDHEN and CDR2 is SYDVKM. Trimming cost V 6 bases and J 7 bases; bases outside gene matches: 10. The CDR3 spans 15 residues. CDR3 DNA: TGTGCCAGCAGCCCCGGACAGGGTCTTAACGGGGAGCTGTTTTTT. This sequence encodes CASSPGQGLNGELFF.

This clonotype was detected ten times or more. The V and J genes are TRBV7-9 and TRBJ2-7, with 8 bases aligning to TRBD2. Germline V gives CDR1 SEHNR, CDR2 FQNEAQ (reference sequence). The CDR3 extends over 19 amino acids. The V segment lost 5 bases and the J segment 7 bases; nucleotides outside the gene matches: 25. CDR3: CASSPILAGNPPLKVEQYF. The CDR3 coding sequence is TGTGCCAGCAGCCCCATTCTAGCGGGTAATCCCCCTCTCAAGGTGGAGCAGTACTTC.

The chain recombines TRBV19 with TRBJ2-3, with 13 bases fitting TRBD2. With V trimmed by 8 bases and J by 5 bases, 16 bases remained unmatched. The CDR3 contains 18 residues. Germline V gene lookup returns CDR1 LNHDA and CDR2 SQIVND (reference sequence). The CDR3 nucleotides read TGTGCCAGTTCGCGGGGAGTAGGACTAGCGGGGGCGGGAGATACGCAGTATTTT. As protein: CASSRGVGLAGAGDTQYF. Combining the CDR3 with reference TRBV19 and TRBJ2-3 gives the whole variable domain DGGITQSPKYLFRKEGQNVTLSCEQNLNHDAMYWYRQDPGQGLRLIYYSQIVNDFQKGDIAEGYSVSREKKESFPLTVTSAQKNPTAFYLCASSRGVGLAGAGDTQYFGPGTRLTVL.

Many counts were recorded for this clonotype. This sequence joins TRBV12-3 or TRBV12-4 and TRBJ1-6, with D possibly being TRBD1 (5 bases). This CDR3 is 16 amino acids long. V lost 6 bases and J 7 bases, leaving 19 bases between the germline ends. CDR3 protein: CASSFGGVVLNSPLHF. Written as DNA, the CDR3 is TGTGCCAGCAGCTTCGGAGGGGTTGTGCTGAATTCACCCCTCCACTTT.

This clonotype was seen at least ten times. The chain links TRBV24-1 to TRBJ2-2; 8 bases are a match to TRBD1. Germline V gene lookup returns CDR1 KGHDR and CDR2 SFDVKD. The CDR3 contains 14 residues. V lost 7 bases to trimming and J lost 6 bases; unmatched junction nucleotides: 6. The CDR3 is CATSGQGRAGELFF. Written as DNA, the CDR3 is TGTGCCACCAGCGGACAGGGCAGGGCCGGGGAGCTGTTTTTT.

This clonotype occurred many times. The V and J genes are TRBV12-3 or TRBV12-4 and TRBJ1-1; D is uncertain. V was shortened by 7 bases and J by 3 bases, with 9 bases between the two germline ends. The CDR3 has 12 amino acids. In DNA, the CDR3 is TGTGCCAGCACTATGGTCGACACTGAAGCTTTCTTT. As protein: CASTMVDTEAFF.